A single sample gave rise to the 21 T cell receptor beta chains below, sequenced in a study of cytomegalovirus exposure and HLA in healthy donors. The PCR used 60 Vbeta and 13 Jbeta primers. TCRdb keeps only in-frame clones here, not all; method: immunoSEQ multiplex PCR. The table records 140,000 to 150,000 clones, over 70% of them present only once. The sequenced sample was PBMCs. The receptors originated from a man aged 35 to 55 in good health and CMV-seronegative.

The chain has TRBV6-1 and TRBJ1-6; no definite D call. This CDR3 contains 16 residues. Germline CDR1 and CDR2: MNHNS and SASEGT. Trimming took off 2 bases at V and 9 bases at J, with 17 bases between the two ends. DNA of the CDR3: TGTGCCAGCAGTGAATCCCCCCACAGCTTAGGTTCACCCCTCCACTTT. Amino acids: CASSESPHSLGSPLHF.

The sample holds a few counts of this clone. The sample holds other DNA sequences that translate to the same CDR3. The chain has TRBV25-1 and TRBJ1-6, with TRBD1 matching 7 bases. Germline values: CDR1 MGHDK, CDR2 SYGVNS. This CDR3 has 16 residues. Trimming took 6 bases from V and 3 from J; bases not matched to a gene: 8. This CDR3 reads CASSLNRGNYNSPLHF. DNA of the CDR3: TGTGCCAGCAGCCTAAACAGGGGAAACTATAATTCACCCCTCCACTTT. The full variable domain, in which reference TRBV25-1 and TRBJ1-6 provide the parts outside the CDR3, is EADIYQTPRYLVIGTGKKITLECSQTMGHDKMYWYQQDPGMELHLIHYSYGVNSTEKGDLSSESTVSRIRTEHFPLTLESARPSHTSQYLCASSLNRGNYNSPLHFGNGTRLTVT.

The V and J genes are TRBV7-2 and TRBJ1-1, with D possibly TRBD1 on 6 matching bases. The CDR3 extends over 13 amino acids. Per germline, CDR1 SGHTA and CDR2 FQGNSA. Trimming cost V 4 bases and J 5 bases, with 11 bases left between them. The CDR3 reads CASSSTGQTEAFF. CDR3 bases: TGTGCCAGCAGCTCTACCGGACAGACTGAAGCTTTCTTT.

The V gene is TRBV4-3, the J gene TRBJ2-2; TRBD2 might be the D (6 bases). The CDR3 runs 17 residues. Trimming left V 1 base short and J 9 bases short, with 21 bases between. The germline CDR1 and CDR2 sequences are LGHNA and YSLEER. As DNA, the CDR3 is TGCGCCAGCAGCCAAGGTGGCGGGGCCTTAAGGGGATGGGAGCTGTTTTTT. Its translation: CASSQGGGALRGWELFF.

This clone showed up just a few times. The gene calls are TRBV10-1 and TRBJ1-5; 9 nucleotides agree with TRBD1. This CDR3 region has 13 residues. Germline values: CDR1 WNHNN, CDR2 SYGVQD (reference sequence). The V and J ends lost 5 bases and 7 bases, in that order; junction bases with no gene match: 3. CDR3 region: CASSRDRAQPQHF. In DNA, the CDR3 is TGCGCCAGCAGTAGGGACAGGGCGCAGCCCCAGCATTTT.

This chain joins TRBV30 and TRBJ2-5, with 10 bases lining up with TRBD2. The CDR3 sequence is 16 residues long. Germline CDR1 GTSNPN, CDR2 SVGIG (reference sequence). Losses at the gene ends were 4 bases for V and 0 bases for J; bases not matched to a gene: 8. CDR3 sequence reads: CAWKKSGGGYQETQYF. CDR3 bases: TGTGCCTGGAAAAAAAGCGGGGGGGGGTACCAAGAGACCCAGTACTTC.

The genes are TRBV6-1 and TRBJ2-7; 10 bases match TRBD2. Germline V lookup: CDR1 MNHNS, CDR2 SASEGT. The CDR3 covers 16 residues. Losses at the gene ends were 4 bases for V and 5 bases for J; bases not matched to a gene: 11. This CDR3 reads CASSGLGLAVADEQYF. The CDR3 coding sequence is TGTGCCAGCAGTGGACTCGGACTAGCGGTGGCTGACGAGCAGTACTTC.

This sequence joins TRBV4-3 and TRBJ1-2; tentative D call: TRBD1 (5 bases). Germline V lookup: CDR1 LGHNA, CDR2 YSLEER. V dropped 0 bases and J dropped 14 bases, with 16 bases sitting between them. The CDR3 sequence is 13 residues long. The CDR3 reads CASSQDRSFWTTF. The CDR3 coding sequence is TGCGCCAGCAGCCAAGATCGTTCTTTTTGGACAACCTTC.

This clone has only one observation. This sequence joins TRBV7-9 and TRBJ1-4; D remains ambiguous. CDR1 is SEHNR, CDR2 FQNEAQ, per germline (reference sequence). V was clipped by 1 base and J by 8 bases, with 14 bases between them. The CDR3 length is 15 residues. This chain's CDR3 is CASSLGGIREEKLFF. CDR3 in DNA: TGTGCCAGCAGCTTAGGAGGAATAAGAGAAGAAAAACTGTTTTTT. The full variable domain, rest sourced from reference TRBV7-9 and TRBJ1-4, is DTGVSQNPRHKITKRGQNVTFRCDPISEHNRLYWYRQTLGQGPEFLTYFQNEAQLEKSRLLSDRFSAERPKGSFSTLEIQRTEQGDSAMYLCASSLGGIREEKLFFGSGTQLSVL.

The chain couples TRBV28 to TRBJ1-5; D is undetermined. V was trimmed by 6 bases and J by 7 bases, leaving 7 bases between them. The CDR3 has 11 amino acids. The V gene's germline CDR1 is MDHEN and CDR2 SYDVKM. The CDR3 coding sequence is TGTGCCAGCAGGGGCGGGCAGCCCCAGCATTTT. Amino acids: CASRGGQPQHF.

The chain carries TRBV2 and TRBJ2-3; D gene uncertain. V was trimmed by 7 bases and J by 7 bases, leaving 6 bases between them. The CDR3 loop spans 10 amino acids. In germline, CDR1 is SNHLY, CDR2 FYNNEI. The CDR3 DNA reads TGTGCCAGCAACGGGTATACGCAGTATTTT. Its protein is CASNGYTQYF.

Written as DNA, the CDR3 is TGTGCCAGCAGTGACTCTTTCGGCTCTGGAAACACCATATATTTT. Translated: CASSDSFGSGNTIYF. The genes are TRBV6-4 and TRBJ1-3; no firm D call. With 0 bases removed from V and 0 bases from J, the gap between germline ends came to 6 bases. The CDR3 runs to 15 residues. The germline gives CDR1 MRHNA, CDR2 SNTAGT.

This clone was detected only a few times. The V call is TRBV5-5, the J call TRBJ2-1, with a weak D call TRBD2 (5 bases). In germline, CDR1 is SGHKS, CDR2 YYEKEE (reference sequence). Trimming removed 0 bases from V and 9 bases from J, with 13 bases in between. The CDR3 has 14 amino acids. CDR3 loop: CASSLEVRGREQFF. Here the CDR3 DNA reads TGTGCCAGCAGCTTGGAGGTTCGGGGTCGTGAGCAGTTCTTC.

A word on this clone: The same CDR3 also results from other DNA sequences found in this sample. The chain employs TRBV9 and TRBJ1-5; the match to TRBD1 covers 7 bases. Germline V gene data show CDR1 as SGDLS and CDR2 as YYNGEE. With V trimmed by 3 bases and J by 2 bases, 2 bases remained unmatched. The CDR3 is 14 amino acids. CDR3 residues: CASSARGGNQPQHF. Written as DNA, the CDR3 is TGTGCCAGCAGCGCCAGGGGGGGCAATCAGCCCCAGCATTTT.

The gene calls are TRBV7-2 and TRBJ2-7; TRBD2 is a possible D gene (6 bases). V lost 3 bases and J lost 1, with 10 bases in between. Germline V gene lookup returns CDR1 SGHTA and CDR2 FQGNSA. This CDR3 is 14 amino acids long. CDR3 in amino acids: CASSLQGGSYEQYF. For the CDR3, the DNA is TGTGCCAGCAGCTTGCAGGGAGGTTCCTACGAGCAGTACTTC. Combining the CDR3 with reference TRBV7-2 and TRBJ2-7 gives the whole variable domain GAGVSQSPSNKVTEKGKDVELRCDPISGHTALYWYRQSLGQGLEFLIYFQGNSAPDKSGLPSDRFSAERTGGSVSTLTIQRTQQEDSAVYLCASSLQGGSYEQYFGPGTRLTVT.

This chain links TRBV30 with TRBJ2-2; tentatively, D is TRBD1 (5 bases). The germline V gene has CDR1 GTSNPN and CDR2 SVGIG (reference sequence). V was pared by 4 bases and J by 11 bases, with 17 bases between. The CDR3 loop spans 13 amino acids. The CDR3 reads CAWNDRPDRELFF. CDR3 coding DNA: TGTGCCTGGAATGACAGACCAGACCGAGAGCTGTTTTTT.

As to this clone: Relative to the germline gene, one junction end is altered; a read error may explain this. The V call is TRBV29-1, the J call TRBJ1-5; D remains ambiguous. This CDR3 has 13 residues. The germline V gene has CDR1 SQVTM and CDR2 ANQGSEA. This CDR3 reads CNVAGNGNQPQHF. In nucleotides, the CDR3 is TGCAACGTTGCGGGGAATGGAAACCAGCCCCAGCATTTT.

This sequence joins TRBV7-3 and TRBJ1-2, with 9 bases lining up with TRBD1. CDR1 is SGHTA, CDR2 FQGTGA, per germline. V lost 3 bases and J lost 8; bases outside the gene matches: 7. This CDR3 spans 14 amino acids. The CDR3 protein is CASSFGTGLEGYTF. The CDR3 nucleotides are TGTGCCAGCAGCTTCGGGACAGGGCTAGAGGGCTACACCTTC. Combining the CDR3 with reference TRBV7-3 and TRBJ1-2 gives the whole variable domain GAGVSQTPSNKVTEKGKYVELRCDPISGHTALYWYRQSLGQGPEFLIYFQGTGAADDSGLPNDRFFAVRPEGSVSTLKIQRTERGDSAVYLCASSFGTGLEGYTFGSGTRLTVV.

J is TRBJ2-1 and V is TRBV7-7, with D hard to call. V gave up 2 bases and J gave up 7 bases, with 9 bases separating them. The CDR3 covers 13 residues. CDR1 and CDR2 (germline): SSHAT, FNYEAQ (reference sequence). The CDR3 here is CASSLTGLNEQFF. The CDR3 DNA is TGTGCCAGCAGCTTAACCGGGTTAAATGAGCAGTTCTTC.

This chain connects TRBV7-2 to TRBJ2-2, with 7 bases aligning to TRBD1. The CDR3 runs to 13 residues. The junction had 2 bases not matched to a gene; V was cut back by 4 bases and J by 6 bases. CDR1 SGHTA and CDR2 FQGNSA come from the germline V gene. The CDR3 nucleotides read TGTGCCAGCAGCTCAACAGGGGCCGGGGAGCTGTTTTTT. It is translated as CASSSTGAGELFF.

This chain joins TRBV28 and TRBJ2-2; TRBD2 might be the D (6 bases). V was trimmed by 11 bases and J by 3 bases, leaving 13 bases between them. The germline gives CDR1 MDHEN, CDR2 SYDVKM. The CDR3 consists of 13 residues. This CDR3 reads CAGGVPHTGELFF. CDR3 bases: TGTGCCGGAGGGGTCCCACACACCGGGGAGCTGTTTTTT.